The clone carrying this T cell receptor (beta chain) was observed many times. TCRdb re-derived calls from the RT-PCR reads in MiXCR, one entry per CDR3 protein. Of roughly 8,400 distinct CDR3 sequences listed, around 4.1% are singletons. Trimming took 4 bases from V and 5 from J, leaving 8 bases between them. This CDR3 spans 12 amino acids. Germline V gives CDR1 SGHNT, CDR2 YENEEA. This record belongs to a study of patients and donors after allogeneic stem cell transplantation. The sequenced material came from blood, either unsorted or a sorted T cell fraction (not recorded which). V is TRBV11-3 and J is TRBJ2-5, with D hard to call. The sequence derives from a human donor who was either an allogeneic HSCT recipient or a stem cell or donor lymphocyte infusion donor (not recorded which). It is not recorded whose cells these are; they may come from a transplant donor. The CDR3 loop is CASSSDLETQYF. CDR3 DNA: TGTGCCAGCAGCTCCGACCTGGAGACCCAGTACTTC.